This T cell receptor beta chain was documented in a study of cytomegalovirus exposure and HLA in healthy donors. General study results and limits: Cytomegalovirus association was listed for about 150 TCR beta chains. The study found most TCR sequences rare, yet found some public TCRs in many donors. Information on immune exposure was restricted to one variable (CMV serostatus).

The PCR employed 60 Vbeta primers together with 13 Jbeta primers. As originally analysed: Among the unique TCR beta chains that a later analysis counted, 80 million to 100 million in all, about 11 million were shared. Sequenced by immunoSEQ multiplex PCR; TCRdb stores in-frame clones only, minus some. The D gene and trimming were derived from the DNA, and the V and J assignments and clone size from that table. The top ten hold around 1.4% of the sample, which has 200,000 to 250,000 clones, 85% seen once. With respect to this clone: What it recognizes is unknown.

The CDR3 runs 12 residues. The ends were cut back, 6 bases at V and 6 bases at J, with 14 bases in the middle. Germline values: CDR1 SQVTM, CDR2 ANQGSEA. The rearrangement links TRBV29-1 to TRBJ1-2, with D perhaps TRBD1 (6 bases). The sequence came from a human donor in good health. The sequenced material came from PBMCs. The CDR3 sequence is CSVRRTEDGYTF. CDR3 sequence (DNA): TGCAGCGTCCGTCGGACAGAGGATGGCTACACCTTC.